A single sample is the source of the 26 T cell receptor beta chains below, sequenced in a study of blood T cell repertoires in COVID-19. TCRdb's table, derived via immunoSEQ multiplex PCR, lists solely in-frame clones and lacks some. The sample has about 8,800 clones, 84% seen once. The source material was peripheral blood. The receptor set was obtained from a human donor in a cohort sampled during active COVID-19.

The CDR3 loop reads CASSSSNEKLFF. The CDR3 DNA is TGTGCCAGCAGTTCATCAAATGAAAAACTGTTTTTT. The gene calls are TRBV6-2 or TRBV6-3 and TRBJ1-4; no reliable D call. Trimming cost V 4 bases and J 5 bases, with 5 bases left between them. Germline lookup yields CDR1 MNHEY and CDR2 SVGEGT. The CDR3 runs to 12 residues.

The rearrangement links TRBV11-2 to TRBJ2-7, with no clear D. This CDR3 is 12 amino acids long. V was pared by 1 base and J by 3 bases, with 4 bases between. CDR1 SGHAT and CDR2 FQNNGV come from the germline V gene. The CDR3 is CASSLAGYEQYF. The CDR3 DNA follows: TGTGCCAGCAGCTTAGCAGGCTACGAGCAGTACTTC.

CDR3 in DNA: TGTGCCATCAGTGGGCGAGGAGGGAGTGGCTACACCTTC. Translated, it gives CAISGRGGSGYTF. The J gene is TRBJ1-2, the V gene TRBV10-3; D uncertain. The CDR3 covers 13 residues. Trimming shortened V by 4 bases and J by 7 bases, and 13 bases separated the two germline ends. Looked up from germline, CDR1 is ENHRY and CDR2 is SYGVKD.

The chain employs TRBV11-2 and TRBJ2-7, with a weak D call TRBD2 (5 bases). This CDR3 spans 17 amino acids. The germline gives CDR1 SGHAT, CDR2 FQNNGV. The V end lost 0 bases, the J end lost 3 bases, and 18 bases lay between the germline ends. CDR3 sequence reads: CASSLELLGTAGYEQYF. In nucleotides, the CDR3 is TGTGCCAGCAGCTTAGAACTGCTAGGTACGGCGGGCTACGAGCAGTACTTC.

The chain carries TRBV5-1 and TRBJ2-7; 7 nucleotides agree with TRBD2. The germline CDR1 and CDR2 sequences are SGHRS and YFSETQ. The CDR3 has 14 residues. V lost 10 bases to trimming and J lost 2 bases; unmatched junction nucleotides: 12. The CDR3 bases are TGCGCCTCCAAGGGAGGGGTAGGGGCCTACGAGCAGTACTTC. It encodes CASKGGVGAYEQYF.

The rearrangement joins TRBV7-2 to TRBJ1-3; 9 nucleotides match TRBD1. After removal of 2 bases from V and 7 bases from J, the junction contained 9 bases not matched to a gene. The CDR3 extends over 16 amino acids. Germline V gene data show CDR1 as SGHTA and CDR2 as FQGNSA. CDR3 residues: CASSLIRAGTGNTIYF. The CDR3 nucleotides are TGTGCCAGCAGCTTAATAAGGGCCGGGACAGGGAACACCATATATTTT.

The CDR3 loop is CASSLGGTASSYEQYF. For the CDR3, the DNA is TGTGCCAGCAGCCTGGGCGGGACGGCCAGCTCCTACGAGCAGTACTTC. The chain recombines TRBV5-6 with TRBJ2-7; perhaps TRBD2 as D (6 bases). V lost 4 bases, J lost 0 bases, and 17 bases lay in between. Germline values: CDR1 SGHDT, CDR2 YYEEEE. This CDR3 is built from 16 residues.

V usage is TRBV6-6 and J usage is TRBJ1-1; D unclear. This CDR3 has 14 amino acids. In germline, CDR1 is MNHNY, CDR2 SVGAGI (reference sequence). The V gene lost 2 bases and the J gene lost 0 bases, with 7 bases spanning the gap. In nucleotides, the CDR3 is TGTGCCAGCAGTTACGCTGAGATGAACACTGAAGCTTTCTTT. Encoded protein: CASSYAEMNTEAFF.

The chain combines TRBV21-1 with TRBJ2-7; the table's D gene call, TRBD1, was not cross checked with the DNA. TRBV21-1 is tagged as a pseudogene. This CDR3 is 15 amino acids long. The DNA for the CDR3 is TGTGCCAGCAGCAAAAGGGGACAGGTGAGCTACGAGCAGTACTTC. This gives the protein CASSKRGQVSYEQYF.

The V call is TRBV5-1, the J call TRBJ2-5, with 12 nucleotides matching TRBD2. The V gene end was trimmed by 3 bases and the J gene end by 4 bases; junction bases not matched to a gene: 4. Germline V gives CDR1 SGHRS, CDR2 YFSETQ. This CDR3 region has 15 residues. The CDR3 DNA reads TGCGCCAGCAGCTACACTAGCGGGGGGCGAGAGACCCAGTACTTC. Translated, it gives CASSYTSGGRETQYF.

The rearrangement uses TRBV18 and TRBJ1-1; D not certain. This CDR3 has 13 residues. Germline V lookup: CDR1 KGHSH, CDR2 LQKENI. V gave up 5 bases and J gave up 5 bases, with 12 bases separating them. The CDR3 is CASSLDPGTEAFF. In DNA, the CDR3 is TGTGCCAGCTCATTGGATCCGGGGACTGAAGCTTTCTTT.

The J gene is TRBJ2-2, the V gene TRBV2; 7 bases line up with TRBD2. CDR1 is SNHLY and CDR2 is FYNNEI in the germline V gene. The CDR3 runs 14 residues. V shed 5 bases, J shed 7 bases, and the junction held 7 bases outside the gene matches. CDR3 nucleotides: TGTGCCAGCAGTCCCATTAGCGGGTTCGGGGAGCTGTTTTTT. Translating it yields CASSPISGFGELFF.

This rearrangement joins TRBV2 to TRBJ1-6; D not resolved. Deletions cut 2 bases from V and 8 bases from J, with 10 bases between. From germline, CDR1 is SNHLY and CDR2 FYNNEI. CDR3 length equals 14 residues. The CDR3 is CASSEWEKHSPLHF. For the CDR3, the DNA is TGTGCCAGCAGTGAATGGGAGAAGCATTCACCCCTCCACTTT.

The chain couples TRBV11-3 to TRBJ2-1; D gene unclear. The CDR3 has 15 amino acids. Trimming removed 1 base at V and 1 base at J, with 8 bases between. The germline V gene has CDR1 SGHNT and CDR2 YENEEA. Here the CDR3 reads CASSLAGTSYNEQFF. In DNA form, the CDR3 reads TGTGCCAGCAGCTTAGCGGGTACGTCCTACAATGAGCAGTTCTTC.

The J gene is TRBJ2-3, the V gene TRBV7-9, with 8 bases identical to TRBD1. V gave up 3 bases and J gave up 2 bases; unmatched junction bases: 4. The germline V gene encodes CDR1 SEHNR and CDR2 FQNEAQ (reference sequence). This CDR3 is built from 15 residues. The CDR3 DNA reads TGTGCCAGCAGCTTCGGACAGGGATACACAGATACGCAGTATTTT. Protein: CASSFGQGYTDTQYF.

The chain links TRBV7-8 to TRBJ2-1, with TRBD2 matching 15 bases. The CDR3 contains 17 residues. Germline assignment: CDR1 SGHVS and CDR2 FQNEAQ. The trim removed 0 bases at V and 4 bases at J, leaving 1 base unmatched. CDR3 amino acids: CASSLAGTSGGYNEQFF. DNA for the CDR3: TGTGCCAGCAGCTTAGCGGGGACTAGCGGGGGGTACAATGAGCAGTTCTTC.

This chain links TRBV7-9 with TRBJ1-4; D unresolved. The CDR3 contains 11 residues. Germline-derived CDR1 and CDR2 are SEHNR and FQNEAQ (reference sequence). The ends were cut back, 7 bases at V and 8 bases at J, with 8 bases in the middle. DNA for the CDR3: TGTGCCAGCACCTCGGGGGAAAAACTGTTTTTT. It is translated as CASTSGEKLFF.

The CDR3: CASSPQTNSGEQYF. The DNA of the CDR3 is TGTGCCAGCAGTCCACAGACTAATAGCGGCGAGCAGTACTTC. The rearrangement uses TRBV6-4 and TRBJ2-7; D is possibly TRBD2 (6 bases). V was cut by 5 bases and J by 6 bases, with 17 bases left in between. This CDR3 region has 14 residues. Germline-derived CDR1 and CDR2 are MRHNA and SNTAGT.

This chain joins TRBV10-1 and TRBJ2-7; D gene unclear. Trimming cost V 1 base and J 4 bases, with 11 bases left between them. Germline V CDR1 and CDR2: WNHNN, SYGVQD (reference sequence). The CDR3 extends over 14 amino acids. CDR3 DNA: TGCGCCAGCAGTGAGTTTCTGGGCCCATACGAGCAGTACTTC. Encoded protein: CASSEFLGPYEQYF.

The chain recombines TRBV7-2 with TRBJ2-5; the match to TRBD2 covers 9 bases. The CDR3 totals 14 residues. V dropped 3 bases and J dropped 7; count of bases not matched to a gene: 6. CDR1 is SGHTA, CDR2 FQGNSA, per germline. CDR3 bases: TGTGCCAGCAGCTTGTCTAGCGGGGAACGGACCCAGTACTTC. It specifies CASSLSSGERTQYF. Full variable domain (rest looked up from reference TRBV7-2 and TRBJ2-5): GAGVSQSPSNKVTEKGKDVELRCDPISGHTALYWYRQSLGQGLEFLIYFQGNSAPDKSGLPSDRFSAERTGGSVSTLTIQRTQQEDSAVYLCASSLSSGERTQYFGPGTRLLVL.

This clone occurred once. J is TRBJ2-5 and V is TRBV7-2; the match to TRBD2 covers 9 bases. With V trimmed by 7 bases and J by 5 bases, 8 bases remained unmatched. Germline lookup yields CDR1 SGHTA and CDR2 FQGNSA. There are 14 residues in the CDR3. The CDR3: CASILRGGRETQYF. DNA for the CDR3: TGTGCCAGCATCCTGCGGGGGGGCCGTGAGACCCAGTACTTC. Variable domain in full (rest from reference TRBV7-2 and TRBJ2-5): GAGVSQSPSNKVTEKGKDVELRCDPISGHTALYWYRQSLGQGLEFLIYFQGNSAPDKSGLPSDRFSAERTGGSVSTLTIQRTQQEDSAVYLCASILRGGRETQYFGPGTRLLVL.

This clone counts as large (0.1 to 1%). The rearrangement uses TRBV5-1 and TRBJ2-1, with TRBD2 matching 14 bases. The CDR3 runs to 15 residues. Germline values: CDR1 SGHRS, CDR2 YFSETQ. Trimming took 3 bases from V and 9 from J; bases not matched to a gene: 5. The CDR3 region is CASSSTSGGAGEQFF. Here the CDR3 DNA reads TGCGCCAGCAGCTCGACTAGCGGGGGGGCCGGTGAGCAGTTCTTC.

The rearrangement uses TRBV6-5 and TRBJ2-7, with 8 positions matching TRBD1. Germline-derived CDR1 and CDR2 are MNHEY and SVGAGI. Trimming took 7 bases from V and 0 from J; bases not matched to a gene: 5. CDR3 size: 14 residues. In nucleotides, the CDR3 is TGTGCCAGCACCGACAGGGGACTCTCCTACGAGCAGTACTTC. Translated: CASTDRGLSYEQYF.

This chain uses TRBV7-9 with TRBJ1-2, with D possibly being TRBD1 (6 bases). The CDR3 runs to 14 residues. CDR1 and CDR2 from the germline V gene are SEHNR and FQNEAQ (reference sequence). V shed 4 bases and J shed 8 bases, with 17 bases lying between them. The CDR3 region has the DNA TGTGCCAGCAGCTCCGGGGGGGGCCTCCAAGGCTACACCTTC. Translation gives CASSSGGGLQGYTF.

In this sample, this clone turned up a few times. This chain links TRBV7-9 with TRBJ1-3; D might be TRBD1 (6 bases). V lost 4 bases and J 0 bases, leaving 10 bases between the germline ends. The CDR3 spans 15 residues. Germline lookup yields CDR1 SEHNR and CDR2 FQNEAQ (reference sequence). The CDR3 nucleotides are TGTGCCAGCAGCTACGGACAGACCTCTGGAAACACCATATATTTT. It codes for CASSYGQTSGNTIYF.

This clone was observed once. The CDR3 bases are TGTGCCACCATCGGGACTAGCGGCGTCTACCAAGAGACCCAGTACTTC. Translating gives CATIGTSGVYQETQYF. This chain uses TRBV7-8 with TRBJ2-5; TRBD2 agrees at 11 bases. CDR1 is SGHVS, CDR2 FQNEAQ, per germline. V shed 10 bases, J shed 0 bases, and the junction held 10 bases outside the gene matches. The CDR3 loop spans 16 amino acids.